This T cell receptor (beta chain) was recorded in a study of Graves' ophthalmopathy and Graves' hyperthyroidism. Whole-study findings and limits: As the model predicted ophthalmopathy progression, it achieved a sensitivity of less than 71% and a specificity of roughly 72%.

Details on this clonotype: Antigen unknown. One junction end disagrees with the germline gene, perhaps due to a read error.

Germline V gene data show CDR1 as SGHAT and CDR2 as FQNNGV. CDR3 size: 14 residues. RNA transcripts provided the template for amplifying TCR beta CDR3 regions. Scientists carried out first-round RT-PCR using HTBI primers and then a second-round multiplex PCR. TCRdb processed the multiplex PCR reads anew with MiXCR; each CDR3 protein has one entry. The data hold about 700,000 distinct CDR3 sequences, with 35% to 45% observed a single time. The sequencing input was peripheral blood. The source is an adult man with Graves' ophthalmopathy. The genes are TRBV11-2 and TRBJ1-1; a possible D gene is TRBD1 (5 bases). CDR3 nucleotides: TGTGCCAGCAGCTTAGCAGGGTTGGACACTGAAGCTTCCTTT. Translated: CASSLAGLDTEASF.